Following are 7 T cell receptor beta chains from one sample sequenced in a study of radiotherapy plus CTLA-4 blockade in lung cancer. Sequenced by immunoSEQ multiplex PCR; TCRdb stores in-frame clones only, minus some. The data hold 65,000 to 85,000 clones, with approximately 73% observed a single time. Sample: peripheral blood, taken from a patient treated with radiotherapy plus ipilimumab. The receptors shown here come from a human donor with non-small cell lung cancer whose response to radiotherapy plus ipilimumab could not be evaluated.

This clone was counted once. The chain uses TRBV7-2 and TRBJ2-7, with TRBD2 matching over 7 bases. The CDR3 contains 13 residues. CDR1 and CDR2 from the germline V gene are SGHTA and FQGNSA. Trimming at V came to 5 bases and at J to 12 bases, leaving 13 bases not matched to a gene. CDR3 loop: CASSAAGTTLGYF. In nucleotides, the CDR3 is TGTGCCAGCAGCGCAGCCGGGACTACCTTGGGGTACTTC.

V gene TRBV13 combines with J gene TRBJ2-2; D uncertain. The CDR3 is made up of 14 amino acids. Germline-derived CDR1 and CDR2 are PRHDT and FYEKMQ (reference sequence). V lost 7 bases and J lost 0, with 9 bases in between. The CDR3 loop reads CASKELTNTGELFF. CDR3 bases: TGTGCCAGCAAGGAGCTAACGAACACCGGGGAGCTGTTTTTT.

The genes are TRBV7-6 and TRBJ2-5, with D unclear. The CDR3 runs to 12 residues. With 5 bases removed from V and 1 base from J, the gap between germline ends came to 5 bases. The V gene's germline CDR1 is SGHVS and CDR2 FNYEAQ. The CDR3 nucleotides read TGTGCCAGCAGCCACGGCCAAGAGACCCAGTACTTC. The encoded protein is CASSHGQETQYF.

This sequence joins TRBV29-1 and TRBJ2-3; D gene unclear. V shed 4 bases and J shed 5 bases, with 4 bases lying between them. Germline assignment: CDR1 SQVTM and CDR2 ANQGSEA. The CDR3 extends over 10 amino acids. The CDR3 coding sequence is TGCAGCGTTGTTCGAGATACGCAGTATTTT. Translated, it gives CSVVRDTQYF.

This clone was observed a handful of times. The chain joins TRBV4-3 to TRBJ1-2; the D gene is possibly TRBD1 (6 bases). The V gene lost 1 base and the J gene lost 3 bases, with 9 bases spanning the gap. Germline assignment: CDR1 LGHNA and CDR2 YSLEER. The CDR3 length is 14 residues. CDR3 nucleotides: TGCGCCAGCAGCCAAGGGGACAAAGACTATGGCTACACCTTC. It specifies CASSQGDKDYGYTF.

CDR3 loop: CASRGGTDNNEQFF. CDR3 in DNA: TGCGCCAGCAGGGGTGGGACAGATAACAATGAGCAGTTCTTC. The V and J genes are TRBV10-2 and TRBJ2-1; 7 bases match TRBD1. V trimming: 6 bases; J trimming: 5 bases; junction bases outside the gene matches: 7. CDR3 length: 14 amino acids. The germline CDR1 and CDR2 sequences are WSHSY and SAAADI.

This clone was counted between two and nine times. This chain joins TRBV4-2 and TRBJ2-7, with 8 bases identical to TRBD1. From germline, CDR1 is LGHNA and CDR2 YNFKEQ. CDR3 length equals 15 residues. V gave up 0 bases and J gave up 7 bases; unmatched junction bases: 8. CDR3 amino acids: CASSQDGAGGEEQYF. Here the CDR3 DNA reads TGTGCCAGCAGCCAAGATGGGGCAGGGGGCGAGGAGCAGTACTTC.